This T cell receptor beta chain was sequenced in a study of Tregs in tolerant kidney transplant recipients (dated by TCRdb to between 2017 and 2020). Regarding the study in general: Sorted recipient Tregs were cultured with irradiated activated donor B cells plus IL-2 for less than 20 days, with restimulation on day 11. Activated donor B cells were generated over around 10 days on irradiated CD40L-expressing 3T3 cells in the presence of cyclosporin A and IL-4. Once the B cell culture was finished, the cells were sorted into two populations: CD4+CD8-CD25+CD127- and CD4+CD8-4-1BB+CD40L-. Additional Treg samples were obtained from a roughly 3-day mixed lymphocyte reaction with belatacept, in some cases followed by a roughly 5-day donor restimulation, before recipient CD4+CD25+CD127- cells were sorted. During sorting of primary belatacept mixed lymphocyte reaction cultures, recipient cells were distinguished from donor cells with antibodies. Before combined kidney and bone marrow transplantation, this study identified donor-specific regulatory T cells using TCRbeta sequencing and then followed those same cells after transplant. Several methods of expanding Tregs specific for an allogeneic donor were compared by TCRbeta repertoire sequencing in a few healthy controls.

Remarks on this clone: The specificity of this receptor is unknown. Per-base qualities were not stored, and no clone one base away is much larger.

Deletion took 1 base off V and 9 bases off J, with a span of 13 bases between the germline ends. The CDR3 spans 14 residues, from the cysteine through the phenylalanine. Only the CDR3 part of the read is kept: 42 bases, read in frame from the first base. For CDR1 and CDR2, the germline V gene (reference sequence) lists SEHNR and FQNEAQ. Genomic DNA was extracted from sorted cells with the QIAGEN DNeasy Blood and Tissue Kit for TCRbeta CDR3 sequencing. High-throughput TCRbeta CDR3 sequencing was carried out commercially through immunoSEQ, with PCR amplification with bias correction and internal controls included. The study's processing was this. Unique productive TCRbeta sequences were defined by CDR3 nucleotide sequence where primers matched, otherwise by CDR3 amino acid sequence with Vbeta and Jbeta genes. A sequence was defined as donor-reactive if the sequence was expanded at least 5-fold in CFSE-low cells compared with unstimulated cells and had a frequency of at least 0.01% in CFSE-low cells. Repertoire divergence was quantified by Jensen-Shannon divergence using the top 100 TCRbeta sequences ranked by frequency. For samples with multiple sequencing runs, sorting error was corrected in each run separately before the runs were combined. In TCRdb, the immuneACCESS table is reduced to in-frame sequences with V and J assigned. These tables do not hold every clone; where another copy was compared, an unresolved V gene accounts for under half, and the others remain unexplained. D and trimming were read from the DNA, whereas the V and J calls and clone size are those reported in that table. In all, the sample holds fewer than 3,500 clones, and roughly 40% of those were seen once. The top ten clones comprise under 8.5% of the sample.

The study at large found these results: Biological reproducibility was not directly assessed, although technical replication error appeared to be minimal. Because only a small number of patients were included, the study had limitations, and the results will need to be validated in larger populations as well as under other immunosuppression protocols. The most biologically relevant and donor-specific TCRbeta repertoire appeared to be identified by expanding Tregs with activated donor B cells.

Healthy control blood was obtained either as purchased buffy coats or from healthy volunteers. Healthy control blood was processed by Ficoll density gradient to PBMCs and cryopreserved; patient PBMCs were collected before and after transplant. The chain employs TRBV7-9 and TRBJ2-4, with a tentative D gene TRBD1 over 5 matching bases. The sequence was obtained from a human donor in good health. The specimen sequenced was Tregs from blood grown in culture. The nucleotide sequence reads as follows: TGTGCCAGCAGCTTAGTTGGGGCTTTGGGCATTCAGTACTTC. The encoded protein is CASSLVGALGIQYF.